This TCR beta chain was identified in a study of blood T cell repertoires in COVID-19. At the level of the study: The United States, Italy and Spain were the sources of the acute and convalescent COVID-19 samples. T cells, B-cell-depleted T cells, or PBMCs supplied cDNA or gDNA.

In the source study's methods: Amplifying reference gene primers gave estimates of nucleated cell counts. Sequenced by immunoSEQ multiplex PCR; TCRdb stores in-frame clones only, minus some. That table is the source of V, J and clone size, and D and trimming were worked out from the DNA. The sample lists about 160,000 clones, about nine tenths occurring once. This CDR3 has 14 amino acids. Germline CDR1 SGHNT, CDR2 YYREEE (reference sequence). Trimming cost V 4 bases and J 2 bases; bases outside gene matches: 6. One Seattle source followed patients from active infection through their disease course. This sequence joins TRBV5-4 and TRBJ2-7; 7 bases agree with TRBD1. This TCR was recovered from a man younger than 45 with COVID-19, enrolled during active disease. Sequencing was performed on peripheral blood. In DNA, the CDR3 is TGTGCCAGCAGCAAAACAGGGGTTGCCTACGAGCAGTACTTC. Translated, it gives CASSKTGVAYEQYF.